This is a list of T cell receptor beta chains from one sample in a study of cytomegalovirus exposure and HLA in healthy donors. Sequencing used immunoSEQ multiplex PCR; TCRdb keeps in-frame clones, though not all of them. The sample carries roughly 150,000 clones, around 86% recorded once. The sequenced sample consisted of PBMCs. Source of these receptors: a middle-aged man in good health and CMV-seropositive. The CDR3 runs from the conserved cysteine through the conserved F or W. The order of the fields is J gene, clone size, V gene, D gene, CDR3 protein, CDR3 DNA. A D gene is named only where the DNA matches it firmly. Rows may omit the clone size; those that give it use once, few, many or a size class.

>TRBJ2-4|NA|TRBV9|NA
CASSVVGDLGGIQYF
TGTGCCAGCAGCGTAGTTGGGGATTTGGGGGGCATTCAGTACTTC
>TRBJ1-2|NA|TRBV5-3|TRBD1
CARSPGQGVRGYTF
TGTGCCAGAAGCCCGGGACAGGGGGTGCGTGGCTACACCTTC
>TRBJ2-3|NA|TRBV4-1|NA
CASSQRGGSGMPDTQYF
TGCGCCAGCAGCCAGAGAGGAGGGTCAGGGATGCCAGATACGCAGTATTTT
>TRBJ1-1|NA|TRBV9|TRBD1
CASSVVGGTGGATEAFF
TGTGCCAGCAGCGTAGTAGGGGGGACAGGGGGGGCCACTGAAGCTTTCTTT
>TRBJ1-3|NA|TRBV7-2|NA
CASSLAGGGGNTIYF
TGTGCCAGCAGCCTGGCCGGGGGTGGTGGAAACACCATATATTTT
>TRBJ2-7|NA|TRBV30|NA
CAWSLDSAYEQYF
TGTGCCTGGAGTCTGGACAGCGCCTACGAGCAGTACTTC
>TRBJ2-1|NA|TRBV10-1|TRBD2
CASIRAPSGRNEQFF
TGCGCCAGCATCAGAGCCCCTAGCGGGAGAAATGAGCAGTTCTTC
>TRBJ2-3|NA|TRBV27|TRBD1
CASSLGQGDTNTQYF
TGTGCCAGCAGTTTGGGACAGGGGGACACAAATACGCAGTATTTT
>TRBJ2-7|NA|TRBV11-2|TRBD1
CASSRRDSSYEQYF
TGTGCCAGCAGCCGCCGGGACAGTTCCTACGAGCAGTACTTC
>TRBJ1-3|NA|TRBV19|NA
CASSLWTAENTIYF
TGTGCCAGTAGTCTTTGGACTGCTGAAAACACCATATATTTT
>TRBJ1-2|few|TRBV10-1|TRBD1
CASSESGQGAGGYTF
TGCGCCAGCAGTGAGTCGGGACAGGGGGCGGGTGGCTACACCTTC
>TRBJ2-2|NA|TRBV10-3|TRBD1
CAISEQGVRNTGELFF
TGTGCCATCAGTGAACAGGGGGTTAGGAACACCGGGGAGCTGTTTTTT
>TRBJ1-5|NA|TRBV30|TRBD1
CAWSAGTGNQPQHF
TGTGCCTGGAGTGCAGGGACAGGGAATCAGCCCCAGCATTTT
>TRBJ1-2|NA|TRBV28|NA
CASGATGTSYGYTF
TGTGCCAGTGGGGCGACCGGGACTTCCTATGGCTACACCTTC
>TRBJ2-7|NA|TRBV9|NA
CASSVSASSYEQYF
TGTGCCAGCAGCGTGTCAGCGAGCTCCTACGAGCAGTACTTC
>TRBJ2-3|NA|TRBV7-6|NA
CASSFLGENTDTQYF
TGTGCCAGCAGCTTTCTCGGAGAAAACACAGATACGCAGTATTTT
>TRBJ2-5|NA|TRBV27|TRBD2
CASSFGTSRSQETQYF
TGTGCCAGCAGTTTCGGGACTAGCAGGTCCCAAGAGACCCAGTACTTC
>TRBJ1-5|NA|TRBV19|NA
CASIGQGIQPQHF
TGTGCCAGTATCGGGCAGGGTATTCAGCCCCAGCATTTT
>TRBJ1-5|NA|TRBV19|NA
CASSVGYSSNQPQHF
TGTGCCAGTAGTGTGGGCTATTCTAGCAATCAGCCCCAGCATTTT
>TRBJ2-7|NA|TRBV5-1|TRBD2
CASSLDLAGDNEQYF
TGCGCCAGCAGCTTGGATCTAGCGGGAGACAACGAGCAGTACTTC
>TRBJ2-7|NA|TRBV5-1|NA
CASSLDAVGYEQYF
TGCGCCAGCAGCTTGGACGCAGTTGGCTACGAGCAGTACTTC
>TRBJ1-1|NA|TRBV7-9|TRBD1
CASSYLQGTPNTEAFF
TGTGCCAGCAGCTACCTACAGGGGACCCCGAACACTGAAGCTTTCTTT
>TRBJ1-6|NA|TRBV7-9|TRBD1
CATTSRDRDNSPLHF
TGTGCCACCACGAGCCGGGACAGGGATAATTCACCCCTCCACTTT
>TRBJ1-5|NA|TRBV14|NA
CASSQYMNQPQHF
TGTGCCAGCAGCCAATATATGAATCAGCCCCAGCATTTT
>TRBJ2-6|NA|TRBV7-2|NA
CASSPQVGANVLTF
TGTGCCAGCAGCCCGCAGGTTGGGGCCAACGTCCTGACTTTC
>TRBJ1-2|NA|TRBV6-6|TRBD1
CASINTGTANYGYTF
TGTGCCAGCATCAACACAGGGACAGCTAACTATGGCTACACCTTC
>TRBJ2-3|NA|TRBV15|TRBD2
CATSRSPTSGELPGTQYF
TGTGCCACCAGCAGATCCCCGACTAGCGGGGAACTACCCGGTACGCAGTATTTT
>TRBJ2-5|NA|TRBV30|TRBD2
CAWTRTSGVGETQYF
TGTGCCTGGACCCGGACTAGCGGGGTGGGAGAGACCCAGTACTTC
>TRBJ1-1|NA|TRBV27|NA
CASSAGPERGAFF
TGTGCCAGCAGCGCTGGTCCGGAAAGGGGAGCTTTCTTT
>TRBJ1-5|NA|TRBV10-3|NA
CATRAGVSNQPQHF
TGTGCCACCCGCGCCGGGGTTAGCAATCAGCCCCAGCATTTT
>TRBJ1-1|NA|TRBV15|NA
CATSRDDRWEAFF
TGTGCCACCAGCAGAGATGACAGGTGGGAAGCTTTCTTT
>TRBJ2-1|few|TRBV6-5|NA
CASTRLNEQFF
TGTGCCAGCACCCGCCTAAATGAGCAGTTCTTC
>TRBJ1-1|NA|TRBV13|TRBD1
CASSQDRTGGAAFF
TGTGCCAGCAGCCAAGATAGGACAGGGGGAGCTGCTTTCTTT
>TRBJ2-7|NA|TRBV2|NA
CASNARGASSYEQYF
TGTGCCAGCAACGCCAGGGGGGCCAGCTCCTACGAGCAGTACTTC
>TRBJ1-5|NA|TRBV6-6|NA
CASRTLGGTDNQPQHF
TGTGCCAGCAGAACCCTAGGGGGAACTGACAATCAGCCCCAGCATTTT
>TRBJ2-1|NA|TRBV4-3|NA
CASSPSWDSNGSNEQFF
TGCGCCAGCAGCCCGTCTTGGGACTCCAACGGGAGCAATGAGCAGTTCTTC
>TRBJ1-6|once|TRBV5-4|NA
CASSLLGGYNSPLHF
TGTGCCAGCAGCTTGCTGGGGGGGTATAATTCACCCCTCCACTTT
>TRBJ2-5|NA|TRBV21-1|NA
CASSGRVVETQYF
TGTGCCAGCAGCGGGAGGGTTGTTGAGACCCAGTACTTC
>TRBJ2-5|NA|TRBV4-2|NA
CASSPAGGRETQYF
TGTGCCAGCAGCCCCGCAGGGGGGCGGGAGACCCAGTACTTC
>TRBJ1-1|NA|TRBV5-3|TRBD1
CARSYEGGQGATEAFF
TGTGCCAGAAGCTACGAAGGCGGACAGGGGGCGACTGAAGCTTTCTTT
>TRBJ2-7|NA|TRBV28|TRBD1
CASSSPRMTGSSYEQYF
TGTGCCAGCAGTTCCCCTCGAATGACAGGGAGCTCCTACGAGCAGTACTTC
>TRBJ1-2|NA|TRBV4-2|TRBD1
CASSQEAGTGFSIYGYTF
TGTGCCAGCAGCCAGGAGGCCGGGACAGGTTTTTCGATCTATGGCTACACCTTC
>TRBJ2-7|NA|TRBV9|NA
CASSVDGGYTLEQYF
TGTGCCAGCAGCGTAGATGGGGGGTATACCCTCGAGCAGTACTTC
>TRBJ2-5|NA|TRBV7-7|TRBD1
CASSPGQGVHVGQYF
TGTGCCAGCAGCCCCGGACAGGGGGTGCACGTTGGCCAGTACTTC
>TRBJ2-7|NA|TRBV4-2|NA
CASRLTGTGVYEQYF
TGTGCCAGCAGGCTAACCGGGACGGGGGTCTACGAGCAGTACTTC
>TRBJ1-2|NA|TRBV9|TRBD1
CASSFRDSADLRF
TGTGCCAGCAGCTTCCGGGACAGTGCCGACTTAAGGTTC
>TRBJ1-2|NA|TRBV5-6|TRBD1
CASSLFSGTGTGGYTF
TGTGCCAGCAGCCTCTTCTCCGGGACAGGGACTGGTGGCTACACCTTC
>TRBJ2-5|NA|TRBV5-1|NA
CASSQQETQYF
TGCGCCAGCAGCCAACAAGAGACCCAGTACTTC
>TRBJ2-7|NA|TRBV4-2|NA
CASSQVGAATYEQYF
TGTGCCAGCAGCCAAGTAGGTGCAGCGACCTACGAGCAGTACTTC
>TRBJ1-2|NA|TRBV5-5|NA
CASSQNNGYTF
TGTGCCAGCAGCCAAAACAATGGCTACACCTTC
>TRBJ2-1|NA|TRBV13|TRBD1
CASSEDRNEQFF
TGTGCCAGCAGCGAGGACAGGAATGAGCAGTTCTTC
>TRBJ2-5|once|TRBV28|NA
CASSSPHREPGETQYF
TGTGCCAGCAGTTCCCCTCACAGGGAGCCTGGAGAGACCCAGTACTTC